The T cell receptor (beta chain) described here comes from a study of cytomegalovirus exposure and HLA in healthy donors (dated by TCRdb to 2017 to 2019). Looking at the study overall: According to a later analysis, one platform produced both the 120 validation repertoires and the 666 repertoires of the first cohort. The study aimed to test whether signatures of past pathogen exposure could be identified by cataloging public T cell receptors. To predict cytomegalovirus infection status, the study combined high-throughput TCR immunosequencing, statistical association of individual TCRs with disease status, and machine learning. In addition to the first cohort of several hundred subjects, a separate validation cohort of approximately 110 different subjects was used.

The germline V gene encodes CDR1 SGDLS and CDR2 YYNGEE. From the cysteine through the phenylalanine, the CDR3 covers 15 amino acids. Only the CDR3 DNA is retained, 45 bases long and in frame from the first base. V is pared back by 0 bases and J by 6 bases, with 14 bases lying between the germline termini. The paper as a whole reports these results and caveats: In the study, about 150 TCR beta chains were listed as associated with cytomegalovirus. Three of the identified cytomegalovirus-associated TCR beta chains were confirmed in vitro to be specific for cytomegalovirus antigens. Most TCR sequences were observed very rarely across donors, whereas some public TCRs were present in many individuals. A later analysis lacked HLA typing for the validation cohort, so it scored co-occurrence in that cohort across all 120 or so repertoires. The authors suggested that the approach could potentially be generalized to other disease states and immunological phenotypes. The classifier was reported to diagnose cytomegalovirus status with high specificity and sensitivity in both the original and validation cohorts. In a later analysis, TCRs clustered in the first cohort were found to also tend to co-occur in the approximately 120 validation repertoires, with over 90% of cluster scores above 0.

Preparation of the library involved the immunoSEQ multiplex PCR assay. From the authors' description of their analysis: A statistical classification framework was built for diagnosing cytomegalovirus status from the catalog of TCR beta chain sequences. TCRdb took this table from immuneACCESS and kept in-frame rearrangements with V and J called. Such tables lack part of the clones; where checked against another copy, unresolved V genes explain under half of the gap, and the rest is unexplained. V and J calls and clone size are copied from that table; D and trimming were computed from the DNA. In all, the sample holds about 130,000 clones, and about 80% of those were seen once. Roughly 27% of the sample rests with the top ten. Note on this clone: The antigen this receptor binds is unknown. There are no base qualities to consult, and no much larger clone falls within one base.

The donors belonged to the validation cohort of around 130 subjects, which was separate from the approximately 660-subject first cohort. The sequence was obtained from a man aged 30 to 39 in good health and CMV-seropositive. The sequencing sample was made of PBMCs. This sequence uses TRBV9 and TRBJ2-3, with a tentative D gene TRBD1 over 5 matching bases. In nucleotide form, the sequence is TGTGCCAGCAGCGTAGAAGGGGCCCTAAGGGATACGCAGTATTTT. It encodes CASSVEGALRDTQYF. With all but the CDR3 taken from the reference TRBV9 and TRBJ2-3 genes, the full variable domain is: DSGVTQTPKHLITATGQRVTLRCSPRSGDLSVYWYQQSLDQGLQFLIQYYNGEERAKGNILERFSAQQFPDLHSELNLSSLELGDSALYFCASSVEGALRDTQYFGPGTRLTVL.